The present T cell receptor (beta chain) was sequenced within a study of blood T cell repertoires in COVID-19. The assay was immunoSEQ multiplex PCR, and TCRdb's table has in-frame clones only and misses some. This sample has 360,000 or so clones, with about nine tenths found just once. Germline V gene sequence: CDR1 SGDLS, CDR2 YYNGEE. With 2 bases clipped from V and 2 bases from J, the junction kept 4 bases outside the gene matches. The CDR3 consists of 14 residues. This TCR was sampled from a woman in her twenties or thirties who had been exposed to COVID-19. Sequences were obtained from PBMCs or T cells enriched from blood (not recorded which). The chain has TRBV9 and TRBJ2-7, with 7 bases identical to TRBD1. The DNA of the CDR3 is TGTGCCAGCAGCGTGGGACAGACCGCCTACGAGCAGTACTTC. Protein: CASSVGQTAYEQYF.